This T cell receptor beta chain was recorded in a study of cytomegalovirus exposure and HLA in healthy donors. About the study: Early released data comprised 80 million or so unique TCRs from HLA-typed donors.

V shed 2 bases and J 0 bases; nucleotides not matched to a gene: 5. The V gene's germline CDR1 is SGHNT and CDR2 YYREEE (reference sequence). The CDR3 contains 15 residues. The PCR used 60 Vbeta and 13 Jbeta primers. In the authors' workflow: An analysis that came later counted 60 million to 80 million unique TCR beta chains, around 12 million shared. Repertoires were generated with immunoSEQ multiplex PCR, while TCRdb's copy carries only in-frame clones and drops some. V and J calls and clone size are as listed in that table; D and trimming were resolved from the DNA. The sample consists of roughly 240,000 clones, about 77% of them appearing once.

This TCR was recovered from a boy aged 5-17 years in good health and CMV-seronegative. The sample was PBMCs. This chain joins TRBV5-4 and TRBJ2-7, with 7 nucleotides matching TRBD2. CDR3: CASSLLRGTSYEQYF. CDR3 DNA sequence: TGTGCCAGCAGCTTATTGCGGGGGACCTCCTACGAGCAGTACTTC.